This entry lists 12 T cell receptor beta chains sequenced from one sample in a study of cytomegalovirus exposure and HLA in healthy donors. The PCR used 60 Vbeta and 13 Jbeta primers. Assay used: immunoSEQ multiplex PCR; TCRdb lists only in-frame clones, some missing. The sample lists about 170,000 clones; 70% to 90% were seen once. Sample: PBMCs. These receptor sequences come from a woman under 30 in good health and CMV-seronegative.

CDR3 sequence (DNA): TGTGCCAGCAGCCCGGATCAGGGGACGGCTTTCTTT. This gives the protein CASSPDQGTAFF. V usage is TRBV11-3 and J usage is TRBJ1-1; weak D call: TRBD1 (6 bases). V was clipped by 5 bases and J by 11 bases, with 15 bases between them. There are 12 residues in the CDR3. Germline V gene lookup returns CDR1 SGHNT and CDR2 YENEEA.

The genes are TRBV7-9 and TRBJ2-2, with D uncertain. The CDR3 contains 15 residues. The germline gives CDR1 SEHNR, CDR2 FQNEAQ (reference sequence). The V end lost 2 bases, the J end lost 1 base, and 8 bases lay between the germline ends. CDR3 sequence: CASSLQGGNTGELFF. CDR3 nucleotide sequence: TGTGCCAGCAGCTTACAAGGCGGGAACACCGGGGAGCTGTTTTTT.

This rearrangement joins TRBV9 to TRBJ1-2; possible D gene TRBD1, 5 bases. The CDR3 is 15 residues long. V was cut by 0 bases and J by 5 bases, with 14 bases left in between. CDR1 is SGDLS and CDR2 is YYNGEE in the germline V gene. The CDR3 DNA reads TGTGCCAGCAGCGTAGCTGTACAGGAGGGATATGGCTACACCTTC. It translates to CASSVAVQEGYGYTF.

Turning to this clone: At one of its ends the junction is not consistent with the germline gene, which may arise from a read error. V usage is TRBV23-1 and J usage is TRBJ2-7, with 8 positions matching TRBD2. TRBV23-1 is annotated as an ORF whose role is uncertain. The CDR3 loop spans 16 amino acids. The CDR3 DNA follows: TGCGTCAGCAGTCCGGAGACCGGGACTAGGTCCTACGAGCAGTACTTC. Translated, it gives CVSSPETGTRSYEQYF.

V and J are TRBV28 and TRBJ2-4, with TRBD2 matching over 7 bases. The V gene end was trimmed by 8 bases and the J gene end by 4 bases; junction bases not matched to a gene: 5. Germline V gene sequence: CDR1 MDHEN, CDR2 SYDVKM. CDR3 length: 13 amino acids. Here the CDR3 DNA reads TGTGCCAGCTCGGGGGGTCTGAAAAACATTCAGTACTTC. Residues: CASSGGLKNIQYF.

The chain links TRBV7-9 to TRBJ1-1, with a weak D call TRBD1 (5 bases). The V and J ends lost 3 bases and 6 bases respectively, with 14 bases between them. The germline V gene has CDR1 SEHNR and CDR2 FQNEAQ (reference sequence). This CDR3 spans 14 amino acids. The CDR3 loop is CASSLAGGKPEAFF. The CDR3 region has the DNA TGTGCCAGCAGCTTGGCCGGGGGAAAACCTGAAGCTTTCTTT. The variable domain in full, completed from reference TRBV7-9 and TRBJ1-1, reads DTGVSQNPRHKITKRGQNVTFRCDPISEHNRLYWYRQTLGQGPEFLTYFQNEAQLEKSRLLSDRFSAERPKGSFSTLEIQRTEQGDSAMYLCASSLAGGKPEAFFGQGTRLTVV.

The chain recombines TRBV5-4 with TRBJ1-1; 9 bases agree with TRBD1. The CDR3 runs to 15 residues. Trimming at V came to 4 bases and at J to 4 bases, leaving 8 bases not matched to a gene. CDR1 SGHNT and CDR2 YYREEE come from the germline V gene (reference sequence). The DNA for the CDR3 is TGTGCCAGCAGCCAGGACAGGGGCGAGGGCACTGAAGCTTTCTTT. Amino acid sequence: CASSQDRGEGTEAFF.

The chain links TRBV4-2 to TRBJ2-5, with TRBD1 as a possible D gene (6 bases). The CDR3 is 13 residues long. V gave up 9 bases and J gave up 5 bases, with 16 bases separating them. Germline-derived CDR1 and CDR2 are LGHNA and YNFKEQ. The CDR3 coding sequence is TGTGCCAGTTCTGGCAGGGGATTGGAGACCCAGTACTTC. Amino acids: CASSGRGLETQYF.

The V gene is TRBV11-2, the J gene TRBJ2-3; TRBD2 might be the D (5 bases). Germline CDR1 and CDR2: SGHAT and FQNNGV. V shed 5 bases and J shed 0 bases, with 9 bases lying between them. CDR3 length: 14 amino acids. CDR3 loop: CASSTGYSTDTQYF. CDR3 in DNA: TGTGCCAGCAGCACGGGATACAGCACAGATACGCAGTATTTT.

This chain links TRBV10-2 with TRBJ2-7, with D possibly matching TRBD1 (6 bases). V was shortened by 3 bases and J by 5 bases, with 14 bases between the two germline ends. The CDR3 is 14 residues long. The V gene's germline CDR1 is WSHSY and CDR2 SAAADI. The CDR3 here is CASSEGGSRHEQYF. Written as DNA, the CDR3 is TGCGCCAGCAGTGAAGGGGGATCTAGGCACGAGCAGTACTTC.

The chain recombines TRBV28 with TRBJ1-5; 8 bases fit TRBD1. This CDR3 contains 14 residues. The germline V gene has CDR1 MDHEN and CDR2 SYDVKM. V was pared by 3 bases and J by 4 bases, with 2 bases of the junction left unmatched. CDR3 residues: CASSLGQENQPQHF. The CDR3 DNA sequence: TGTGCCAGCAGTTTGGGACAGGAAAATCAGCCCCAGCATTTT.

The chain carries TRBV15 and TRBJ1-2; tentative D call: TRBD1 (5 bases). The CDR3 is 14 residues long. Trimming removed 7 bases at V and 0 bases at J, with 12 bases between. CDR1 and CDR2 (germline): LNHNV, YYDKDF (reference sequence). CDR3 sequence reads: CATTTGLTNYGYTF. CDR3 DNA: TGTGCCACCACCACAGGTTTAACTAACTATGGCTACACCTTC.